The 8 T cell receptor beta chains listed next were all sequenced from one sample in a study of neurological immune-mediated disorders. TCRdb re-analysed the 5' RACE reads in MiXCR, keeping a single row per CDR3 protein. The profile shows approximately 20,000 distinct CDR3 sequences, 25% to 30% of them singletons. Source material: PBMCs. The receptors derive from a man in his fifties with HTLV-1-associated myelopathy (HAM/TSP).

This clonotype was detected many times. The chain joins TRBV29-1 to TRBJ1-5; D ambiguous. CDR1 is SQVTM, CDR2 ANQGSEA, per germline. CDR3 length: 13 residues. Deletions cut 4 bases from V and 9 bases from J, with 16 bases between. CDR3 nucleotide sequence: TGCAGCGTTGGGTCTGGGGAGGATGGGCCCCAGCATTTT. Translation: CSVGSGEDGPQHF.

Many counts were recorded for this clonotype. The rearrangement uses TRBV12-3 or TRBV12-4 and TRBJ2-1; 7 bases are shared with TRBD2. This CDR3 contains 16 residues. V lost 3 bases, J lost 3 bases, and 8 bases stayed unmatched. The CDR3 region has the DNA TGTGCCAGCAGTTTGTTAGGGACTATGGGCTACAATGAGCAGTTCTTC. Translating it yields CASSLLGTMGYNEQFF.

In its sample, this clonotype was seen a few times. The genes are TRBV5-1 and TRBJ2-7, with 9 positions matching TRBD1. V trimming: 7 bases; J trimming: 4 bases; junction bases outside the gene matches: 9. The CDR3 length is 14 residues. Looked up from germline, CDR1 is SGHRS and CDR2 is YFSETQ. CDR3 region: CASRTVDRGYEQYF. Written as DNA, the CDR3 is TGCGCCAGCCGGACGGTGGACAGGGGATACGAGCAGTACTTC.

The chain is built from TRBV7-2 and TRBJ2-7; possible D gene TRBD1, 5 bases. Germline CDR1 reads SGHTA; CDR2 reads FQGNSA. V shed 5 bases and J shed 6 bases, with 14 bases lying between them. The CDR3 loop spans 13 amino acids. The CDR3 sequence: CASSPDHGAEQYF. CDR3 in DNA: TGTGCCAGCAGCCCTGACCATGGGGCCGAGCAGTACTTC.

This clonotype occurred many times. The chain carries TRBV29-1 and TRBJ1-2; D is uncertain. The germline CDR1 and CDR2 sequences are SQVTM and ANQGSEA. Between the trimmed V and J ends, which lost 3 bases and 7 bases, there was a span of 9 bases. The CDR3 runs to 11 residues. Here the CDR3 DNA reads TGCAGCGTTGAGGGGAACGGTGGCTACACCTTC. This codes for CSVEGNGGYTF. Full variable domain (outside the CDR3, taken from reference TRBV29-1 and TRBJ1-2): SAVISQKPSRDICQRGTSLTIQCQVDSQVTMMFWYRQQPGQSLTLIATANQGSEATYESGFVIDKFPISRPNLTFSTLTVSNMSPEDSSIYLCSVEGNGGYTFGSGTRLTVV.

The chain employs TRBV20-1 and TRBJ2-3, with a possible D match to TRBD2 (5 bases). Trimming pared 6 bases from V and 0 bases from J, leaving 10 bases between. The length of the CDR3 is 13 residues. Germline V CDR1 and CDR2: DFQATT, SNEGSKA (reference sequence). CDR3 in amino acids: CSAQLVSTDTQYF. DNA for the CDR3: TGCAGTGCGCAACTAGTGAGCACAGATACGCAGTATTTT.

This rearrangement joins TRBV5-4 to TRBJ2-2, with no clear D. V lost 5 bases to trimming and J lost 0 bases, with 8 bases between them. Germline values: CDR1 SGHNT, CDR2 YYREEE (reference sequence). The CDR3 spans 14 residues. The CDR3 region is CASSFAPNTGELFF. CDR3 DNA: TGTGCCAGCAGTTTTGCTCCGAACACCGGGGAGCTGTTTTTT.

This clonotype was seen ten or more times. The rearrangement joins TRBV12-3 or TRBV12-4 to TRBJ2-1; D is tentatively TRBD1 or TRBD2 (5 bases each). The V and J ends lost 4 bases and 5 bases respectively, with 18 bases between them. CDR3 length: 16 residues. CDR3 DNA sequence: TGTGCCAGCAGTTCCTTCCAAGGGACGGTTCACAATGAGCAGTTCTTC. Amino acid sequence: CASSSFQGTVHNEQFF.